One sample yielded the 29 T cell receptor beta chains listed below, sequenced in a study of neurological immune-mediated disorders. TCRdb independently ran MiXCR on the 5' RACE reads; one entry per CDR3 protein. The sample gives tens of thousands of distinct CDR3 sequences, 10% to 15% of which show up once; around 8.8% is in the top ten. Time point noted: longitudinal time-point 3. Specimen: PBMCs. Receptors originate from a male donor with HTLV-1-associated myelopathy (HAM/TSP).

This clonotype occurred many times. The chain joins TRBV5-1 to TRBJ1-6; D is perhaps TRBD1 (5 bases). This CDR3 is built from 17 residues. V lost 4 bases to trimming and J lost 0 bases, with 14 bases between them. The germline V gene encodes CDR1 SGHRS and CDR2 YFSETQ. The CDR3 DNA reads TGCGCCAGCAGCCTCGCGACTGGGGCCTCCTATAATTCACCCCTCCACTTT. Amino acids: CASSLATGASYNSPLHF.

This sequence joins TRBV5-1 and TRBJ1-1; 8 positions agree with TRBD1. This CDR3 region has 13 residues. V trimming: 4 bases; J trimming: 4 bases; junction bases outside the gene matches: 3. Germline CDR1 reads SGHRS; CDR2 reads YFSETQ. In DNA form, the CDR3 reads TGCGCCAGCAGCAGACAGGGGTTCACTGAAGCTTTCTTT. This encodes CASSRQGFTEAFF.

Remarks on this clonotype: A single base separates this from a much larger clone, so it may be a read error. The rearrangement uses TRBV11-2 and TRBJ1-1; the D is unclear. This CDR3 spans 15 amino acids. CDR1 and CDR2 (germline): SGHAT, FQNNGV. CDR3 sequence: CGSSPRLDAATEAFF. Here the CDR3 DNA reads TGTGGCAGCAGCCCCCGACTCGACGCGGCCACTGAAGCTTTCTTT.

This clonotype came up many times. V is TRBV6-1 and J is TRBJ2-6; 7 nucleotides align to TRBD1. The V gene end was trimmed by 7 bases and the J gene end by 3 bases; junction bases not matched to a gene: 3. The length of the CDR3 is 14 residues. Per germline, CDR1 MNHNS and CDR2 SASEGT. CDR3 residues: CASITGVGANVLTF. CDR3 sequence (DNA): TGTGCCAGCATAACAGGGGTTGGGGCCAACGTCCTGACTTTC.

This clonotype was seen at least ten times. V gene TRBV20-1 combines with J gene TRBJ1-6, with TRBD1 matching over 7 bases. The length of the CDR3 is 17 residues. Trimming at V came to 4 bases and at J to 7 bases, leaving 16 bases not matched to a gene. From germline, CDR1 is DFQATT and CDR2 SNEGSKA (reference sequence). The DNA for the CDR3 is TGCAGTGCTAATTTCTTGGGTGGGGACAGTCCGAATTCACCCCTCCACTTT. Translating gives CSANFLGGDSPNSPLHF.

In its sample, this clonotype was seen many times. The CDR3 region is CASSSKTGYNEQFF. As DNA, the CDR3 is TGTGCCAGCAGTTCCAAGACAGGATACAATGAGCAGTTCTTC. The chain employs TRBV7-3 and TRBJ2-1, with D possibly being TRBD1 (6 bases). The V and J ends lost 6 bases and 4 bases respectively, with 13 bases between them. The CDR3 is 14 residues long. Germline assignment: CDR1 SGHTA and CDR2 FQGTGA.

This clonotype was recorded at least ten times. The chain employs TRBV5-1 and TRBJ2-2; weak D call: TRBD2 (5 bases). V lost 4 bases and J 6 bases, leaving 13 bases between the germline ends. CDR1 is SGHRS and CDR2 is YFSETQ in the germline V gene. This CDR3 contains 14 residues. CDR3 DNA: TGCGCCAGCAGCACACTACGGGGATCCGGGGAGCTGTTTTTT. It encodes CASSTLRGSGELFF.

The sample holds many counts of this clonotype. CDR3 region: CSARSGGQQQYF. CDR3 nucleotide sequence: TGCAGTGCTAGGTCAGGGGGGCAACAGCAGTACTTC. The J gene is TRBJ2-7, the V gene TRBV20-1; tentatively, D is TRBD1 (7 bases). Deletions cut 3 bases from V and 8 bases from J, with 14 bases between. The length of the CDR3 is 12 residues. CDR1 is DFQATT, CDR2 SNEGSKA, per germline (reference sequence).

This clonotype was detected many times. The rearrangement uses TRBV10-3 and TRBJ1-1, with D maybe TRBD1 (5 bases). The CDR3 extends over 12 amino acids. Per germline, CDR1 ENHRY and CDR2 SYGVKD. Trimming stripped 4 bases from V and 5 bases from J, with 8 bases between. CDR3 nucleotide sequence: TGTGCCATCAGTGGCAGGGAAACTGAAGCTTTCTTT. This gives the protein CAISGRETEAFF.

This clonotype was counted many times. Here the CDR3 DNA reads TGTGCCATCAGTGAACAGGCTCTAGCGGGGGGCGGACTGGATACGCAGTATTTT. It yields the protein CAISEQALAGGGLDTQYF. V is TRBV10-3 and J is TRBJ2-3; 11 bases align to TRBD2. The CDR3 loop spans 18 amino acids. Germline V gene data show CDR1 as ENHRY and CDR2 as SYGVKD. With V trimmed by 3 bases and J by 6 bases, 14 bases remained unmatched.

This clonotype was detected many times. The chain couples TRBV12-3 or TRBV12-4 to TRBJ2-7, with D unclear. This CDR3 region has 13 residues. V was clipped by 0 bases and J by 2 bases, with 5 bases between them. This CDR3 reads CASSLAETYEQYF. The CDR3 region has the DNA TGTGCCAGCAGTTTAGCGGAAACCTACGAGCAGTACTTC.

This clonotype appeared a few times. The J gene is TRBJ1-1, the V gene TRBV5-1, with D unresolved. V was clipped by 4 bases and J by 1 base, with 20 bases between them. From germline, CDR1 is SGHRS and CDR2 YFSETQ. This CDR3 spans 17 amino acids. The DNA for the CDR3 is TGCGCCAGCAGCCTGGAAGTTTCCCGCCTGGGGAACACTGAAGCTTTCTTT. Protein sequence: CASSLEVSRLGNTEAFF.

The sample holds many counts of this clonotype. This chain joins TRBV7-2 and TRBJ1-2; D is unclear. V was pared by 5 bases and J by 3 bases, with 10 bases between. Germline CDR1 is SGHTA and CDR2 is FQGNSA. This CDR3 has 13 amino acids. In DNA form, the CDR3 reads TGTGCCAGCAGCCGTTCCCCGGACTATGGCTACACCTTC. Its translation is CASSRSPDYGYTF.

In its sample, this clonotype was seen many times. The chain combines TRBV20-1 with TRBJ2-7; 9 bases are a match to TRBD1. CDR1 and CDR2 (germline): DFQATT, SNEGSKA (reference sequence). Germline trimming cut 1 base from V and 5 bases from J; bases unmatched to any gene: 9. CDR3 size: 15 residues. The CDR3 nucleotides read TGCAGTGCTAGAGGTGGACAGGGGATCGTCCACGAGCAGTACTTC. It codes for CSARGGQGIVHEQYF.

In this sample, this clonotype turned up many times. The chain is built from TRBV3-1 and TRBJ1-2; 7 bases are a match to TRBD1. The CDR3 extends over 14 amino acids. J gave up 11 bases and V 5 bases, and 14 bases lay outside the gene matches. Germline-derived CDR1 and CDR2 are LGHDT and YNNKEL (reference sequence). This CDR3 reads CASSSPGTARGYTF. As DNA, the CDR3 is TGTGCCAGCAGCTCCCCCGGGACAGCCAGAGGGTACACCTTC.

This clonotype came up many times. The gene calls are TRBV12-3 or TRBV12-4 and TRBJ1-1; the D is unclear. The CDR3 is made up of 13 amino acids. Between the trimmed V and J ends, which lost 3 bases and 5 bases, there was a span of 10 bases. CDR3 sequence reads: CASSLRRQTEAFF. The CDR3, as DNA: TGTGCCAGCAGTTTGCGCAGGCAAACTGAAGCTTTCTTT.

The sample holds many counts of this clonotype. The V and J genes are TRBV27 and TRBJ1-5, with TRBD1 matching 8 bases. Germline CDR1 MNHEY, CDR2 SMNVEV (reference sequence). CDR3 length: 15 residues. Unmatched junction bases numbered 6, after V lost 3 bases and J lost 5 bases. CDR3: CASSFSQGADQPQHF. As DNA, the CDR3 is TGTGCCAGCAGTTTTAGCCAGGGGGCAGATCAGCCCCAGCATTTT.

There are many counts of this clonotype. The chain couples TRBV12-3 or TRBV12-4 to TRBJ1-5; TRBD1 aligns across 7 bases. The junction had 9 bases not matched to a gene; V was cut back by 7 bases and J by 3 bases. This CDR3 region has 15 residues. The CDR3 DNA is TGTGCCAGCACCCCTCCCGGGACAGTCAATCAGCCCCAGCATTTT. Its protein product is CASTPPGTVNQPQHF.

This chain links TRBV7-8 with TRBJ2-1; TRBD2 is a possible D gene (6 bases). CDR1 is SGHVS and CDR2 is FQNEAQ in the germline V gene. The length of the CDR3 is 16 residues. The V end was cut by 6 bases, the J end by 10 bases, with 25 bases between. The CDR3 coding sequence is TGTGCCAGCAGAACCGGCAATTTGCGGGGAAATGGAGAGCAGTTCTTC. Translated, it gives CASRTGNLRGNGEQFF.

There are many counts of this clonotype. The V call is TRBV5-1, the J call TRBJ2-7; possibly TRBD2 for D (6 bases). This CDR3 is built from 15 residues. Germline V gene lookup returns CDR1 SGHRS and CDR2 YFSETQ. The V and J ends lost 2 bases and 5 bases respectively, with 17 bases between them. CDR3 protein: CASSLGAGSSNEQYF. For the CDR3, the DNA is TGCGCCAGCAGCTTAGGGGCGGGGAGTAGCAACGAGCAGTACTTC.

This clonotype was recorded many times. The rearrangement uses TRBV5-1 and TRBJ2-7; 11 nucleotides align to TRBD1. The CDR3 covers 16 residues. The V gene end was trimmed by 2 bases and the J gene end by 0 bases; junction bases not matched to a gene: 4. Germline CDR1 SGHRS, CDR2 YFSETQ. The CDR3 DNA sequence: TGCGCCAGCAGCTTACTCGGACAGGGGGCCTCCTACGAGCAGTACTTC. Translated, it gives CASSLLGQGASYEQYF. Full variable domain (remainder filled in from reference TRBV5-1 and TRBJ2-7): KAGVTQTPRYLIKTRGQQVTLSCSPISGHRSVSWYQQTPGQGLQFLFEYFSETQRNKGNFPGRFSGRQFSNSRSEMNVSTLELGDSALYLCASSLLGQGASYEQYFGPGTRLTVT.

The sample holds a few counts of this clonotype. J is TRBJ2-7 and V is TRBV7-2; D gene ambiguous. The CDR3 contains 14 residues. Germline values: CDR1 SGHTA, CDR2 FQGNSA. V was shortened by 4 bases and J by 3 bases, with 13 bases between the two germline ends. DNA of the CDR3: TGTGCCAGCAGCTCTTCTAATGACTTCTACGAGCAGTACTTC. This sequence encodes CASSSSNDFYEQYF.

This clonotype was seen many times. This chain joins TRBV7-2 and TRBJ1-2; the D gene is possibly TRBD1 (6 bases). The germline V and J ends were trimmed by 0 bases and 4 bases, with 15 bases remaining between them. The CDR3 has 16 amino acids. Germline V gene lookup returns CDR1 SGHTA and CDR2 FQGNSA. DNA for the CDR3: TGTGCCAGCAGCTTAGCGCAGGGGTCGAAAACCTATGGCTACACCTTC. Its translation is CASSLAQGSKTYGYTF.

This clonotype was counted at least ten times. CDR3 region: CATRGEANYGYTF. CDR3 nucleotides: TGTGCCACCCGGGGGGAAGCTAACTATGGCTACACCTTC. The chain carries TRBV15 and TRBJ1-2; the D gene is possibly TRBD1 (5 bases). The CDR3 spans 13 residues. Germline CDR1 reads LNHNV; CDR2 reads YYDKDF (reference sequence). V lost 8 bases, J lost 0 bases, and 10 bases lay in between. The entire variable domain, with the rest obtained from reference TRBV15 and TRBJ1-2, is as follows: DAMVIQNPRYQVTQFGKPVTLSCSQTLNHNVMYWYQQKSSQAPKLLFHYYDKDFNNEADTPDNFQSRRPNTSFCFLDIRSPGLGDTAMYLCATRGEANYGYTFGSGTRLTVV.

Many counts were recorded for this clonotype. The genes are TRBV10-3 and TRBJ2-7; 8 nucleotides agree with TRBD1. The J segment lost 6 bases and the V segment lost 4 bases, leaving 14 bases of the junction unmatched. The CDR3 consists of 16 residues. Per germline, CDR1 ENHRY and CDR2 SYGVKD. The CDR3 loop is CAISAGQALLGGEQYF. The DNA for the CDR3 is TGTGCCATCAGTGCGGGACAGGCGCTCTTGGGGGGCGAGCAGTACTTC.

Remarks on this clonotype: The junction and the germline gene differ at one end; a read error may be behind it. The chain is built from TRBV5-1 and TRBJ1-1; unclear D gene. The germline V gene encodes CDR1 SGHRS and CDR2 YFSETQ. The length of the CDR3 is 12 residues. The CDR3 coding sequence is TGCGCCAGCATGAGGGAGGGCACTGAAGCTATCTTC. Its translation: CASMREGTEAIF.

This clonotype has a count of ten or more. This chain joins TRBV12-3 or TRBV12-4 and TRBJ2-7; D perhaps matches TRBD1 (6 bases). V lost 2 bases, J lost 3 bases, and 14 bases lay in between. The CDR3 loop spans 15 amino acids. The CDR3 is CASSLTGKALYEQYF. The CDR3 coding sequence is TGTGCCAGCAGTTTAACAGGGAAGGCTCTCTACGAGCAGTACTTC.

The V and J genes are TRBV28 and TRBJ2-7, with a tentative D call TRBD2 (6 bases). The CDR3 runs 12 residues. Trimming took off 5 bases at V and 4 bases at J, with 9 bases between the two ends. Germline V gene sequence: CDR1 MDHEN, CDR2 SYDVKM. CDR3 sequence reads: CASSGAGYEQYF. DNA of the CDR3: TGTGCCAGCAGTGGGGCGGGATACGAGCAGTACTTC.

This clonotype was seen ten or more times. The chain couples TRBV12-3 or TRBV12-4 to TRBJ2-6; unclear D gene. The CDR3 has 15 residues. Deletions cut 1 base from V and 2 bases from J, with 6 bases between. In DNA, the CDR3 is TGTGCCAGCAGTTTAGAGGATCCTGGGGCCAACGTCCTGACTTTC. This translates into CASSLEDPGANVLTF.